This TCR beta chain emerged from a study of shared clonotypes between healthy human individuals. The CDR3 is 13 residues long. V was pared by 5 bases and J by 5 bases, with 9 bases between. The germline CDR1 and CDR2 sequences are SNHLY and FYNNEI. Study outcomes and limitations: Having only a few donors restricted how much genetic and exposure-history diversity was captured.

Deep level was the assay's run setting. Per sorted-subset replicate PCR, input was approximately 0.2 ug DNA, representing some 30,000 T cell genomes. Using immunoSEQ multiplex PCR, the repertoire was profiled, and TCRdb retains in-frame clones only, with some absent. The sample records some 980,000 clones, about 80% being singletons. A remark on this clone: Its antigen remains unidentified.

The receptor was derived from a man younger than 30 in good health. The chain recombines TRBV2 with TRBJ1-4; possible D gene TRBD1, 5 bases. The sequenced sample consisted of memory CD4+ T cells sorted from blood. The subset was: CD45RA-negative fraction. In DNA, the CDR3 is TGTGCCAGCAGTCCGAGACAGAATGAAAAACTGTTTTTT. This encodes CASSPRQNEKLFF.